These T cell receptor beta chains were read from a single sample in a study of cytotoxic CD8 clonotypes in ibrutinib-treated CLL. Repertoires were generated with immunoSEQ multiplex PCR, while TCRdb's copy carries only in-frame clones and drops some. The profile shows some 61,000 clones, about two thirds of them singletons. The sequences come from PBMCs, collected after 12 months of ibrutinib treatment. These receptors were collected from a human donor with chronic lymphocytic leukemia. Both conserved end residues are part of each CDR3. A D gene is named only where the DNA matches it firmly. Only some rows state a clone size, as once, few, many or a class for expanded clones.

j_call clone_size v_call d_call cdr3_length cdr3_aa cdr3_nt
TRBJ2-5 . TRBV7-8 . 11 CAGAHQETQYF TGTGCCGGGGCCCACCAAGAGACCCAGTACTTC
TRBJ1-2 . TRBV2 . 14 CASLLSPGSLGYTF TGTGCCAGCCTTCTCAGTCCGGGATCCTTAGGCTACACCTTC
TRBJ2-2 . TRBV2 . 15 CASSQWGPDTGELFF TGTGCCAGCAGCCAATGGGGTCCGGACACCGGGGAGCTGTTTTTT
TRBJ2-2 . TRBV4-3 . 18 CASSQDLPAGTNTGELFF TGCGCCAGCAGCCAAGATTTGCCCGCAGGCACGAACACCGGGGAGCTGTTTTTT
TRBJ1-5 . TRBV28 . 15 CASSLIGTLNQPQHF TGTGCCAGCAGTTTAATCGGGACACTCAATCAGCCCCAGCATTTT
TRBJ1-4 . TRBV19 . 14 CASSKGYQGEKLFF TGTGCCAGTAGTAAGGGGTATCAAGGTGAAAAACTGTTTTTT
TRBJ2-6 . TRBV19 . 18 CASSKTRTGLSGANVLTF TGTGCCAGTAGTAAAACTCGGACGGGACTCTCTGGGGCCAACGTCCTGACTTTC
TRBJ1-2 few TRBV7-6 TRBD1 14 CASSLSQGGDGYTF TGTGCCAGCAGCTTATCGCAGGGGGGGGATGGCTACACCTTC
TRBJ1-5 . TRBV6-1 . 15 CASSGMTWGNQPQHF TGTGCCAGCAGCGGTATGACATGGGGGAATCAGCCCCAGCATTTT
TRBJ1-1 . TRBV7-9 TRBD1 14 CASSDRVGVPEAFF TGTGCCAGCAGTGACAGGGTTGGAGTCCCTGAAGCTTTCTTT
TRBJ2-3 . TRBV11-3 TRBD2 16 CASSRGGQPHTDTQYF TGTGCCAGCAGCCGCGGGGGGCAACCCCACACAGATACGCAGTATTTT
TRBJ2-3 . TRBV14 . 15 CASSQDSGYTDTQYF TGTGCCAGCAGCCAAGATTCGGGTTACACAGATACGCAGTATTTT
TRBJ1-4 once TRBV14 . 15 CASSQGGPTNEKLFF TGTGCCAGCAGCCAAGGGGGCCCAACTAATGAAAAACTGTTTTTT
TRBJ2-7 . TRBV29-1 TRBD2 15 CSGRTSGPRGYEQYF TGCAGCGGCAGGACTAGCGGGCCCCGTGGCTACGAGCAGTACTTC
TRBJ1-2 . TRBV7-2 . 14 CASSPAQLLYGYTF TGTGCCAGCAGCCCGGCCCAATTACTCTATGGCTACACCTTC
TRBJ2-4 few TRBV19 . 16 CASSIPGHLAKNIQYF TGTGCCAGTAGTATACCAGGTCACCTAGCCAAAAACATTCAGTACTTC
TRBJ2-3 . TRBV15 TRBD2 15 CATSGLAGGRDTQYF TGTGCCACCAGCGGGCTAGCGGGGGGCAGGGATACGCAGTATTTT
TRBJ1-3 . TRBV7-6 TRBD1 16 CASSLLAGGEGNTIYF TGTGCCAGCAGCTTATTGGCAGGGGGCGAGGGAAACACCATATATTTT
TRBJ1-1 . TRBV6-5 TRBD1 16 CASSYRGTGLNTEAFF TGTGCCAGCAGTTATCGCGGGACAGGGTTGAACACTGAAGCTTTCTTT
TRBJ1-2 . TRBV4-2 . 15 CASSPTLGQGTGYTF TGTGCCAGCAGCCCAACCCTGGGGCAGGGAACTGGCTACACCTTC
TRBJ2-7 . TRBV5-5 TRBD1 14 CASSPSGGSYEQYF TGTGCCAGCTCACCTTCAGGGGGCTCCTACGAGCAGTACTTC
TRBJ2-5 . TRBV28 . 16 CASRPGGLILQETQYF TGTGCCAGCAGACCGGGGGGCCTGATACTCCAAGAGACCCAGTACTTC
TRBJ2-3 . TRBV10-3 . 14 CAISERESTDTQYF TGTGCCATCAGTGAGAGAGAGAGCACAGATACGCAGTATTTT
TRBJ2-1 . TRBV5-1 TRBD1 18 CASSLTQDRGSTSNEQFF TGCGCCAGCAGCTTGACCCAAGACAGGGGTAGTACTAGCAATGAGCAGTTCTTC
TRBJ2-7 . TRBV30 TRBD2 13 CAVGGADDYEQYF TGTGCCGTCGGGGGGGCCGACGACTACGAGCAGTACTTC
TRBJ2-4 . TRBV10-1 . 17 CASSEVWDLLAKNIQYF TGCGCCAGCAGTGAAGTGTGGGATCTACTAGCCAAAAACATTCAGTACTTC
TRBJ1-1 few TRBV4-3 . 15 CASSQELGRHTEAFF TGCGCCAGCAGCCAAGAGCTGGGGCGTCATACTGAAGCTTTCTTT
TRBJ2-1 . TRBV4-3 TRBD2 14 CASSQDLAGVGQFF TGCGCCAGCAGCCAAGATCTTGCGGGGGTGGGGCAGTTCTTC
TRBJ1-5 . TRBV10-2 . 13 CASRQDRAQPQHF TGCGCCAGCAGGCAGGACAGAGCCCAGCCCCAGCATTTT
TRBJ2-2 . TRBV5-4 . 14 CASSLAGGTGELFF TGTGCCAGCAGCTTGGCCGGGGGAACCGGGGAGCTGTTTTTT
TRBJ2-3 . TRBV7-2 . 17 CASSLNPTAGEADTQYF TGTGCCAGCAGCTTAAACCCCACGGCTGGGGAGGCAGATACGCAGTATTTT
TRBJ1-4 . TRBV11-2 . 15 CASSLSGDANEKLFF TGTGCCAGCAGCTTATCGGGGGACGCTAATGAAAAACTGTTTTTT
TRBJ2-5 . TRBV7-2 . 14 CASSLDRQQETQYF TGTGCCAGCAGCTTAGACAGGCAACAAGAGACCCAGTACTTC
TRBJ2-2 medium-sized TRBV6-4 . 15 CASSVRGGAAGELFF TGTGCCAGCAGTGTCCGAGGGGGGGCCGCCGGGGAGCTGTTTTTT
TRBJ1-2 . TRBV5-4 . 13 CASSLVGQGGYTF TGTGCCAGCAGCTTGGTGGGGCAGGGTGGCTACACCTTC
TRBJ2-7 . TRBV6-4 TRBD1 14 CASSADRGSYEQYF TGTGCCAGCAGCGCGGACAGGGGCTCCTACGAGCAGTACTTC
TRBJ1-2 . TRBV7-2 . 14 CASSSLVGQYGYTF TGTGCCAGCAGCTCCCTCGTCGGACAGTATGGCTACACCTTC
TRBJ1-1 once TRBV6-4 TRBD1 16 CASSATGAGGLTEAFF TGTGCCAGCAGCGCCACTGGGGCAGGGGGCCTCACTGAAGCTTTCTTT
TRBJ2-3 . TRBV6-5 . 13 CASSQLTSDTQYF TGTGCCAGCAGTCAACTTACGTCGGATACGCAGTATTTT
TRBJ2-7 few TRBV6-1 . 14 CASSEEDGTYEQYF TGTGCCAGCAGTGAAGAGGACGGTACCTACGAGCAGTACTTC
TRBJ1-2 . TRBV19 TRBD1 14 CASSIDWTGAGYTF TGTGCCAGTAGTATAGATTGGACAGGGGCCGGCTACACCTTC
TRBJ1-4 . TRBV5-4 TRBD1 15 CASKKAGQGNEKLFF TGTGCCAGCAAAAAGGCGGGACAGGGGAATGAAAAACTGTTTTTT
TRBJ1-5 . TRBV28 TRBD1 17 CASSLWTGPAGNQPQHF TGTGCCAGCAGTTTATGGACAGGGCCGGCTGGCAATCAGCCCCAGCATTTT
TRBJ1-1 . TRBV4-1 TRBD1 16 CASSQDRQGANTEAFF TGCGCCAGCAGCCAAGATCGACAGGGTGCGAACACTGAAGCTTTCTTT
TRBJ1-1 . TRBV21-1 . 17 CAITRTEASPRNTEAFF TGTGCCATCACCCGAACAGAAGCCAGCCCGAGGAACACTGAAGCTTTCTTT
TRBJ1-1 . TRBV7-8 . 13 CASSFGWGTEAFF TGTGCCAGCAGCTTTGGATGGGGCACTGAAGCTTTCTTT
TRBJ1-6 few TRBV27 TRBD1 16 CASSLQGATYNSPLHF TGTGCCAGCAGTTTACAGGGGGCCACCTATAATTCACCCCTCCACTTT
TRBJ1-3 . TRBV5-6 TRBD1 15 CASSVQGARGNTIYF TGTGCCAGCAGCGTCCAGGGGGCGCGGGGAAACACCATATATTTT
TRBJ1-6 few TRBV6-5 TRBD1 14 CASTLQGADSPLHF TGTGCCAGCACTCTACAGGGGGCCGATTCACCCCTCCACTTT
TRBJ2-2 few TRBV7-2 . 14 CASSLAPLTGELFF TGTGCCAGCAGTCTGGCCCCTTTAACCGGGGAGCTGTTTTTT
TRBJ2-1 . TRBV11-3 . 12 CASSLAGSEQFF TGTGCCAGCAGCTTAGCGGGTAGTGAGCAGTTCTTC
TRBJ2-2 . TRBV4-3 . 13 CASSLGGTGELFF TGCGCCAGCAGCCTAGGTGGCACCGGGGAGCTGTTTTTT
TRBJ2-1 . TRBV4-3 . 15 CASSQEGTGYNEQFF TGCGCCAGCAGCCAAGAAGGAACAGGCTACAATGAGCAGTTCTTC
TRBJ1-1 . TRBV5-1 . 13 CASSSTLGTEAFF TGCGCCAGCAGCTCAACCCTAGGGACTGAAGCTTTCTTT
TRBJ1-1 . TRBV5-1 . 13 CASSSRLNTEAFF TGCGCCAGCAGTTCCAGATTGAACACTGAAGCTTTCTTT
TRBJ1-3 . TRBV30 . 15 CAWRARGISGNTIYF TGTGCCTGGAGGGCCCGAGGTATCTCCGGAAACACCATATATTTT
TRBJ1-1 . TRBV5-6 . 13 CASSLLPVTEAFF TGTGCCAGCAGCCTCTTGCCCGTGACTGAAGCTTTCTTT
TRBJ2-7 . TRBV5-1 TRBD2 15 CASSLALADSYEQYF TGCGCCAGCAGCCTGGCCCTAGCGGACTCCTACGAGCAGTACTTC
TRBJ2-3 . TRBV7-2 TRBD1 17 CASSLAGQGRGADTQYF TGTGCCAGCAGCTTAGCGGGACAGGGGAGGGGTGCAGATACGCAGTATTTT